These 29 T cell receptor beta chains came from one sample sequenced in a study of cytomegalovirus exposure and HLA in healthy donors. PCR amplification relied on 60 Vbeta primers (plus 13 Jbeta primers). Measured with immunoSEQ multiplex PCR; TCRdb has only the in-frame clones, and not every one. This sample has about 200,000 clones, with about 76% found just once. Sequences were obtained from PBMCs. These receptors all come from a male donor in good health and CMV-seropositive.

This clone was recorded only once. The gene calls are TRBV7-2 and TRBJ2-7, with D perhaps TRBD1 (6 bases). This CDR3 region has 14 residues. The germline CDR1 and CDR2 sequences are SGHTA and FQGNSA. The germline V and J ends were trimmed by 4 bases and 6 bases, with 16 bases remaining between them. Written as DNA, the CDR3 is TGTGCCAGCAGCTCAGGACAGCGGCAGGGCGAGCAGTACTTC. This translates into CASSSGQRQGEQYF. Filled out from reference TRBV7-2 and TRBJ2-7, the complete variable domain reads GAGVSQSPSNKVTEKGKDVELRCDPISGHTALYWYRQSLGQGLEFLIYFQGNSAPDKSGLPSDRFSAERTGGSVSTLTIQRTQQEDSAVYLCASSSGQRQGEQYFGPGTRLTVT.

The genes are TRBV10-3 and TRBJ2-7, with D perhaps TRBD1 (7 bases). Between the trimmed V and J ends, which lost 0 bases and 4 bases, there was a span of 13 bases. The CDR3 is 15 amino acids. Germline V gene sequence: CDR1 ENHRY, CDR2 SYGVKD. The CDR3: CAISESGGGTYEQYF. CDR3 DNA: TGTGCCATCAGTGAGTCAGGAGGGGGCACGTACGAGCAGTACTTC.

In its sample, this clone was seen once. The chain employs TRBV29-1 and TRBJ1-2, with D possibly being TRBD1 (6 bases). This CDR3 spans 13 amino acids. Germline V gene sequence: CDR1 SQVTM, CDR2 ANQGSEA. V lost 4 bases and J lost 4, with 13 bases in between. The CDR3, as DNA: TGCAGCGTTGTTTGGGACACCGGCTATGGCTACACCTTC. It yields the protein CSVVWDTGYGYTF. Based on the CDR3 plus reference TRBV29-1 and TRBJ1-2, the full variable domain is SAVISQKPSRDICQRGTSLTIQCQVDSQVTMMFWYRQQPGQSLTLIATANQGSEATYESGFVIDKFPISRPNLTFSTLTVSNMSPEDSSIYLCSVVWDTGYGYTFGSGTRLTVV.

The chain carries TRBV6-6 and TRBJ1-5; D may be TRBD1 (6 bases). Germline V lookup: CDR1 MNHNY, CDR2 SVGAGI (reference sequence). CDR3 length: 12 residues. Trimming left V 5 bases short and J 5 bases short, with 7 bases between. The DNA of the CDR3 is TGTGCCAGCAGTCGACAGGATCAGCCCCAGCATTTT. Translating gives CASSRQDQPQHF.

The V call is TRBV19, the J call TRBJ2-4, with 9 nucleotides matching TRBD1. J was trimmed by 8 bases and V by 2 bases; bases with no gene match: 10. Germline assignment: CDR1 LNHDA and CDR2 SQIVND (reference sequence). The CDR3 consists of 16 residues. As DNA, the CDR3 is TGTGCCAGTAGTATAATTCGGGACAGGGCAAAGGACATTCAGTACTTC. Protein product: CASSIIRDRAKDIQYF.

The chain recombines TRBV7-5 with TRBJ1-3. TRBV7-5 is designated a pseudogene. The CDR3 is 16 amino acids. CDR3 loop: CVRSLGRGTSGNTIYF. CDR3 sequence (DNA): TGTGTCAGAAGCTTAGGGAGGGGTACCTCTGGAAACACCATATATTTT.

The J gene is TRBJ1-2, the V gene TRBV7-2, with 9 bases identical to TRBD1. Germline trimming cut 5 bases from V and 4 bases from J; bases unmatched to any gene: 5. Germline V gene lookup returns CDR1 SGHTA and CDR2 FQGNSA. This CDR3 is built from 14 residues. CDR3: CASSPDRGGYGYTF. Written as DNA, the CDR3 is TGTGCCAGCAGCCCGGACAGGGGCGGCTATGGCTACACCTTC.

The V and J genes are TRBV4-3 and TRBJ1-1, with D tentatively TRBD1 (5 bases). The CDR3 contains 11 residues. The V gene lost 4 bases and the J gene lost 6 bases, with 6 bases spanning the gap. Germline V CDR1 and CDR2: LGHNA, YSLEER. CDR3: CASSRGPEAFF. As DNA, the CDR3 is TGCGCCAGCAGCCGGGGCCCTGAAGCTTTCTTT.

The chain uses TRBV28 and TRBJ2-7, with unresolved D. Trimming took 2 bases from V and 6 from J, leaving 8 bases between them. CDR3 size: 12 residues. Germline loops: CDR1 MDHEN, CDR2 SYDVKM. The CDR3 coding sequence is TGTGCCAGCAGTTTAGCGTTGCGCGAGCAGTACTTC. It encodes CASSLALREQYF.

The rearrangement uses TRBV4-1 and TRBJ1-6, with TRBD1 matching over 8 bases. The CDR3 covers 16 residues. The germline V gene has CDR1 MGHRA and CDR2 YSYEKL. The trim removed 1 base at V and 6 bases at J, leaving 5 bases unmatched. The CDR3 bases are TGCGCCAGCAGCCAAGCAGGGACAGGAGCTAATTCACCCCTCCACTTT. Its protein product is CASSQAGTGANSPLHF.

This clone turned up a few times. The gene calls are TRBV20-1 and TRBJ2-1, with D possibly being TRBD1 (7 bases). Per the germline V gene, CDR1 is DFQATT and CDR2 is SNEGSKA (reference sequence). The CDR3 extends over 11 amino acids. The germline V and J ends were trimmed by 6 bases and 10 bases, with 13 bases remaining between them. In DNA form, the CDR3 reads TGCAGTGCGAGCCAGGGGGGAGAGCAGTTCTTC. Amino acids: CSASQGGEQFF.

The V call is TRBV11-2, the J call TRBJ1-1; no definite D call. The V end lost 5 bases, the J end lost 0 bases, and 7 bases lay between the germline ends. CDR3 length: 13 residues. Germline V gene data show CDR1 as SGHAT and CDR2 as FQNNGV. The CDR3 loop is CASSPDMNTEAFF. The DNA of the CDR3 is TGTGCCAGCAGCCCCGACATGAACACTGAAGCTTTCTTT.

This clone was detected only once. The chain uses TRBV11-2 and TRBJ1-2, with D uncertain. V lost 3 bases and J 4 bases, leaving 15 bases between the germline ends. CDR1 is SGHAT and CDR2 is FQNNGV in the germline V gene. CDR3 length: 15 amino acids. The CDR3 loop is CASSLLAGASYGYTF. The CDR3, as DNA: TGTGCCAGCAGCTTGTTGGCGGGTGCTAGCTATGGCTACACCTTC.

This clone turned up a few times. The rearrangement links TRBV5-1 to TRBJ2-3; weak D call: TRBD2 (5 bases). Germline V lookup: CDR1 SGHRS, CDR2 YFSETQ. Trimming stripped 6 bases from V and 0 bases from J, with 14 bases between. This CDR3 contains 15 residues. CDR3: CASNKADSSTDTQYF. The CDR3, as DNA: TGCGCCAGCAACAAAGCGGACTCTAGCACAGATACGCAGTATTTT.

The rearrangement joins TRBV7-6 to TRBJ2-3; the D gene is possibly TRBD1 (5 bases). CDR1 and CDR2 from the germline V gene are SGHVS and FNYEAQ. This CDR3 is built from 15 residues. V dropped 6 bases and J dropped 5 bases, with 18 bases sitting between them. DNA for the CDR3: TGTGCCAGCAGTGCACATCAGGGAATTGGAGATACGCAGTATTTT. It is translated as CASSAHQGIGDTQYF. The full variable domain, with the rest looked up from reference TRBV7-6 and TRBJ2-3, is GAGVSQSPRYKVTKRGQDVALRCDPISGHVSLYWYRQALGQGPEFLTYFNYEAQQDKSGLPNDRFSAERPEGSISTLTIQRTEQRDSAMYRCASSAHQGIGDTQYFGPGTRLTVL.

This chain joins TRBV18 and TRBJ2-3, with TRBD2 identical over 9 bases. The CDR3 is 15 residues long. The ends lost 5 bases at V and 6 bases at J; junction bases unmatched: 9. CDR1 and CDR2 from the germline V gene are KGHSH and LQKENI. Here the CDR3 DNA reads TGTGCCAGCTCAACCGAGGGACTAGCCGGGGATACGCAGTATTTT. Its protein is CASSTEGLAGDTQYF.

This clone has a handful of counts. CDR3 loop: CASSALWDRGYEQYF. CDR3 in DNA: TGTGCCAGCAGTGCTCTATGGGACAGGGGGTACGAGCAGTACTTC. The chain combines TRBV6-1 with TRBJ2-7; 11 bases align to TRBD1. This CDR3 is 15 amino acids long. Germline CDR1 and CDR2: MNHNS and SASEGT. V lost 4 bases, J lost 4 bases, and 6 bases stayed unmatched.

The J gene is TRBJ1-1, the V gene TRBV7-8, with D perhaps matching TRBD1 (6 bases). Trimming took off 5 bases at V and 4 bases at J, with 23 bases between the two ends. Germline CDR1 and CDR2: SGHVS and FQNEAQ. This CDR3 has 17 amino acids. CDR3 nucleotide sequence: TGTGCCAGCAGCACCGCGGGGGCGACAGCGACGGGCACTGAAGCTTTCTTT. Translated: CASSTAGATATGTEAFF.

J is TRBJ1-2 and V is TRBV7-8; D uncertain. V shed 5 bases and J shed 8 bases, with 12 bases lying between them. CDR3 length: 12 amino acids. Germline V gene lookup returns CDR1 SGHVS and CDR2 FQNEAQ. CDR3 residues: CASSLGFGGYTF. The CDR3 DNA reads TGTGCCAGCAGCCTCGGGTTCGGGGGCTACACCTTC.

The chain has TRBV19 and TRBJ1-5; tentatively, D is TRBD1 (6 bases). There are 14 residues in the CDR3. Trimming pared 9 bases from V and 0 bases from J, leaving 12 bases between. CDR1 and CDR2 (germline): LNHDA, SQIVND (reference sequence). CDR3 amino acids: CASQTGYSNQPQHF. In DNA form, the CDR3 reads TGTGCCAGCCAGACAGGTTATAGCAATCAGCCCCAGCATTTT.

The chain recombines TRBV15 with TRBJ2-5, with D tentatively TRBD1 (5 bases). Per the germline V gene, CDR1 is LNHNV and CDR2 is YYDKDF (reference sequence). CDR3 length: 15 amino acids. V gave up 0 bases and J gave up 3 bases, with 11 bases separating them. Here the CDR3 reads CATSRDFDSKETQYF. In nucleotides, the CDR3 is TGTGCCACCAGCAGAGATTTCGACAGCAAAGAGACCCAGTACTTC.

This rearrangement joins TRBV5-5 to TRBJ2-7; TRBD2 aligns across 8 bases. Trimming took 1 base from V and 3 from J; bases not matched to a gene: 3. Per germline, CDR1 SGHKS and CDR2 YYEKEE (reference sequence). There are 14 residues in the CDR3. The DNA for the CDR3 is TGTGCCAGCAGCTTGAGCGGGAGAGGCTACGAGCAGTACTTC. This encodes CASSLSGRGYEQYF.

The DNA of the CDR3 is TGTGCCAGCAGCCCGAACAGGGGCACTGAAGCTTTCTTT. Translated: CASSPNRGTEAFF. The rearrangement uses TRBV7-2 and TRBJ1-1; 7 bases align to TRBD1. After removal of 5 bases from V and 4 bases from J, the junction contained 4 bases not matched to a gene. Per germline, CDR1 SGHTA and CDR2 FQGNSA. The CDR3 has 13 amino acids. Full variable domain (rest looked up from reference TRBV7-2 and TRBJ1-1): GAGVSQSPSNKVTEKGKDVELRCDPISGHTALYWYRQSLGQGLEFLIYFQGNSAPDKSGLPSDRFSAERTGGSVSTLTIQRTQQEDSAVYLCASSPNRGTEAFFGQGTRLTVV.

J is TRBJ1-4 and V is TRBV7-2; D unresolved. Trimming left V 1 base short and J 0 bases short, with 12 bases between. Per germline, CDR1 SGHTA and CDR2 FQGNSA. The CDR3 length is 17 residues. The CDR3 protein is CASSLEREGATNEKLFF. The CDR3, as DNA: TGTGCCAGCAGCTTAGAGAGGGAGGGTGCAACTAATGAAAAACTGTTTTTT.

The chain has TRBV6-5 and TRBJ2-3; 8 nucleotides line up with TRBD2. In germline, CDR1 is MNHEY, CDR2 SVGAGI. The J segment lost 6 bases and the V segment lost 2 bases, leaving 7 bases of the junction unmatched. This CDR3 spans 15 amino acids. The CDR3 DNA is TGTGCCAGCAGTTACGGTAGCGGGACCGCCGATACGCAGTATTTT. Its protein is CASSYGSGTADTQYF.

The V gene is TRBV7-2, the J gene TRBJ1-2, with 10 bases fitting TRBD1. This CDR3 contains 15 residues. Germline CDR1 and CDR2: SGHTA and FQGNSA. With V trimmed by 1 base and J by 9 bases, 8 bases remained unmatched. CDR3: CASSLVGTGEWSYTF. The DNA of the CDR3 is TGTGCCAGCAGCTTAGTCGGGACAGGGGAGTGGAGCTACACCTTC.

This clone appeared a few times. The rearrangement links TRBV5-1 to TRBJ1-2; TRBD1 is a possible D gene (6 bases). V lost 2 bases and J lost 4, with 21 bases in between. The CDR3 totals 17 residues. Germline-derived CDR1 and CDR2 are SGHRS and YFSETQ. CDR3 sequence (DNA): TGCGCCAGCAGCTTTTTCGTCGATGAGGGGGGGCTCTATGGCTACACCTTC. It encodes CASSFFVDEGGLYGYTF.

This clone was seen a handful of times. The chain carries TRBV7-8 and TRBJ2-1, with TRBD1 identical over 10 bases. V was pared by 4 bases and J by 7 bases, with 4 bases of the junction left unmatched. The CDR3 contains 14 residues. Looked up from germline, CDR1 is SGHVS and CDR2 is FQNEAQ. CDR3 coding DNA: TGTGCCAGCAGCTACCGGGACAGGGGTAATGAGCAGTTCTTC. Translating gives CASSYRDRGNEQFF.

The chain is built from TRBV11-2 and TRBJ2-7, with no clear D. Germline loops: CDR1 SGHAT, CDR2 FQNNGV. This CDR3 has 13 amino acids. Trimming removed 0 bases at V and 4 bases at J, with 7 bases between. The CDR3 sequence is CASSLEGDYEQYF. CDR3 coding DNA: TGTGCCAGCAGCTTAGAGGGCGATTACGAGCAGTACTTC.